These T cell receptor beta chains were read from a single sample in a study of tumor-infiltrating lymphocytes in primary liver carcinoma. TCRdb re-analysed the multiplex PCR reads in MiXCR, keeping a single row per CDR3 protein. The sample contains tens of thousands of distinct CDR3 sequences, 60% to 75% of which appear only once. Sequencing input: liver tumor tissue from sampling region 4. The origin of the receptors is a man aged 35 to 55 with primary liver carcinoma and hepatitis B virus infection. CDR3s include the opening cysteine and the closing phenylalanine or tryptophan. D genes are given only for firm matches. Clone sizes are given selectively: once, few, many, or a class where the clone is expanded.

TGTGCCATCAGTGAGATTCCCGGGCTAAATAATGAGCAGTTCTTC	CAISEIPGLNNEQFF	medium-sized	TRBJ2-1	.	TRBV10-3
TGTGCCAGCAGTTTTAAAGAGGAGGGGTCCTACGAGCAGTACTTC	CASSFKEEGSYEQYF	many	TRBJ2-7	.	TRBV28
TGTGCCAGCATCTTAGGGGAGGGCACTCTCTATGGCTACACATTC	CASILGEGTLYGYTF	.	TRBJ1-2	.	TRBV11-2
TGTGCCAGCAGCTTAGGCCGAGCTAGGGACTACAATGAGCAGTTCTTC	CASSLGRARDYNEQFF	.	TRBJ2-1	.	TRBV11-2
TGTGCCGGCAGCTCACTCTACGAGCAGTACTTC	CAGSSLYEQYF	.	TRBJ2-7	.	TRBV7-9
TGTGCCAGCAGCTTAGCTACAGGAGGCTACGAGCATCACTTC	CASSLATGGYEHHF	.	TRBJ2-7	.	TRBV7-8
TGCGCCAGCAGCCTCTTCGGGGGAGGTATAAATGAGCAGTTCTTC	CASSLFGGGINEQFF	many	TRBJ2-1	.	TRBV5-1
TGTGCCAGCGGTGAAAACAGGGCGCATGGTTACACCTTC	CASGENRAHGYTF	once	TRBJ1-2	.	TRBV6-1
TGTGCCAGCAGCTTAGGGGCAGGGACGAGCACCGGGGAGCTGTTTTTC	CASSLGAGTSTGELFF	.	TRBJ2-2	.	TRBV11-3
TGTGCCAGCAGCCCCTGGAATGAGGAGGCTGAAGCTTTCTTT	CASSPWNEEAEAFF	.	TRBJ1-1	.	TRBV11-2
TGTGCCAGCAGCCCCCTGAGAGCAGGGGGACAAGAGACCCAGTACTTC	CASSPLRAGGQETQYF	.	TRBJ2-5	TRBD1	TRBV7-8
TGTGCCAGCACCCGACAGGGGGCAACGGGGGAGCTGTTTTTT	CASTRQGATGELFF	many	TRBJ2-2	TRBD1	TRBV6-1
TGTGCCATCAGTCTGGACGAACAGACTCAGTACTTC	CAISLDEQTQYF	.	TRBJ2-5	.	TRBV10-3
TGTACTAGCAGCCCCCTGACTAGCGGCAGCACAGATACGCACTATTTT	CTSSPLTSGSTDTHYF	.	TRBJ2-3	TRBD2	TRBV11-2
TGTGCCGGCAGCCGCACGACTAGCGGGACGGGCACCGGGGAGCTGTTTTTC	CAGSRTTSGTGTGELFF	.	TRBJ2-2	TRBD2	TRBV4-2
TGTGTCAGTAGTGACTACACTGATGCTTTCTTT	CVSSDYTDAFF	.	TRBJ1-1	.	TRBV6-1